Presented here are 28 T cell receptor beta chains from one specimen sequenced in a study of a mutant IDH1 vaccine in newly diagnosed glioma. Method: immunoSEQ multiplex PCR; TCRdb's copy keeps in-frame clones and lacks some. The data contain roughly 99,000 clones, 80% to 90% of them seen just once; the ten biggest clones take up 0.5% to 0.6%. Time point: baseline, week 1 (first vaccination visit). The sample's treatment: pre-vaccination baseline after standard-of-care therapy. Sequencing was performed on PBMCs, taken from a glioma patient treated with radiotherapy, temozolomide or both. The receptor source for this set is a woman aged 50 to 60 with glioma.

This sequence joins TRBV10-3 and TRBJ1-1; D is perhaps TRBD1 (5 bases). Germline V gives CDR1 ENHRY, CDR2 SYGVKD. Trimming shortened V by 3 bases and J by 11 bases, and 13 bases separated the two germline ends. The CDR3 covers 12 residues. CDR3 sequence: CAISEGVARAFF. In DNA, the CDR3 is TGTGCCATCAGTGAAGGGGTTGCCAGGGCTTTCTTT.

V and J are TRBV19 and TRBJ2-1; D may be TRBD1 (6 bases). The length of the CDR3 is 13 residues. The ends were cut back, 0 bases at V and 6 bases at J, with 6 bases in the middle. Germline CDR1 LNHDA, CDR2 SQIVND (reference sequence). CDR3 region: CASSIDRGNEQFF. In DNA, the CDR3 is TGTGCCAGTAGTATAGACAGGGGCAATGAGCAGTTCTTC. Together with reference TRBV19 and TRBJ2-1, the CDR3 gives the full variable domain: DGGITQSPKYLFRKEGQNVTLSCEQNLNHDAMYWYRQDPGQGLRLIYYSQIVNDFQKGDIAEGYSVSREKKESFPLTVTSAQKNPTAFYLCASSIDRGNEQFFGPGTRLTVL.

This clone was found once. The chain recombines TRBV7-3 with TRBJ2-5, with unresolved D. From germline, CDR1 is SGHTA and CDR2 FQGTGA. Between the trimmed V and J ends, which lost 3 bases and 5 bases, there was a span of 13 bases. The CDR3 length is 14 residues. The chain's CDR3 is CASSLAGGVETQYF. CDR3 coding DNA: TGTGCCAGCAGCTTGGCAGGTGGGGTCGAGACCCAGTACTTC.

This CDR3 is CASGGTSGATDNEQFF. Here the CDR3 DNA reads TGTGCTAGTGGGGGGACTAGCGGGGCCACCGACAATGAGCAGTTCTTC. The chain joins TRBV12-5 to TRBJ2-1; TRBD2 matches at 13 bases. Germline assignment: CDR1 LGHNT and CDR2 FRNRAP. The length of the CDR3 is 16 residues. Trimming removed 6 bases from V and 5 bases from J; junction bases left unmatched: 7.

The rearrangement links TRBV19 to TRBJ2-1; tentatively, D is TRBD2 (6 bases). Germline CDR1 LNHDA, CDR2 SQIVND (reference sequence). This CDR3 contains 15 residues. V lost 6 bases and J lost 4, with 16 bases in between. The CDR3 sequence is CASRVPGLLYNEQFF. CDR3 sequence (DNA): TGTGCCAGTAGGGTACCGGGACTCCTTTACAATGAGCAGTTCTTC.

This clone has only one observation. The V and J genes are TRBV9 and TRBJ2-1; a weak D match, TRBD2 (6 bases). V was trimmed by 0 bases and J by 9 bases, leaving 13 bases between them. Germline CDR1 is SGDLS and CDR2 is YYNGEE. The CDR3 consists of 14 residues. Here the CDR3 DNA reads TGTGCCAGCAGCGTAGCGACTAGACCAGGTGAGCAGTTCTTC. This codes for CASSVATRPGEQFF.

The J gene is TRBJ2-1, the V gene TRBV6-6; 11 bases fit TRBD2. This CDR3 region has 16 residues. The V gene end was trimmed by 6 bases and the J gene end by 6 bases; junction bases not matched to a gene: 10. Germline-derived CDR1 and CDR2 are MNHNY and SVGAGI (reference sequence). The CDR3: CASRHVSSGRINEQFF. The CDR3 DNA reads TGTGCCAGCAGACACGTATCTAGCGGGAGGATCAATGAGCAGTTCTTC.

The gene calls are TRBV4-1 and TRBJ2-5, with 9 positions matching TRBD2. The V gene's germline CDR1 is MGHRA and CDR2 YSYEKL. The junction had 10 bases not matched to a gene; V was cut back by 4 bases and J by 4 bases. The CDR3 contains 16 residues. The CDR3 bases are TGCGCCAGCAGCCCTCCGAGGCGGGAGGGCCGAGAGACCCAGTACTTC. Residues: CASSPPRREGRETQYF.

The rearrangement joins TRBV6-1 to TRBJ1-6; D is uncertain. The CDR3 covers 15 residues. The V and J ends lost 7 bases and 0 bases respectively, with 10 bases between them. Germline V lookup: CDR1 MNHNS, CDR2 SASEGT. The CDR3 DNA reads TGTGCCAGCACCGGACGGAGCTCCTATAATTCACCCCTCCACTTT. It is translated as CASTGRSSYNSPLHF.

The rearrangement uses TRBV5-1 and TRBJ2-1; 16 positions match TRBD2. The V gene's germline CDR1 is SGHRS and CDR2 YFSETQ. This CDR3 is built from 18 residues. The V gene end was trimmed by 3 bases and the J gene end by 0 bases; junction bases not matched to a gene: 3. CDR3 sequence reads: CASSSGLAGGSSYNEQFF. CDR3 nucleotide sequence: TGCGCCAGCAGCTCGGGACTAGCGGGAGGGAGCTCCTACAATGAGCAGTTCTTC. The complete variable domain, with remaining parts taken from reference TRBV5-1 and TRBJ2-1, reads KAGVTQTPRYLIKTRGQQVTLSCSPISGHRSVSWYQQTPGQGLQFLFEYFSETQRNKGNFPGRFSGRQFSNSRSEMNVSTLELGDSALYLCASSSGLAGGSSYNEQFFGPGTRLTVL.

CDR3 in amino acids: CASSLGSGNTIYF. Here the CDR3 DNA reads TGTGCCAGCAGCTTGGGCTCTGGAAACACCATATATTTT. The chain combines TRBV11-3 with TRBJ1-3; the D is unclear. Looked up from germline, CDR1 is SGHNT and CDR2 is YENEEA. The CDR3 length is 13 residues. V lost 3 bases and J 0 bases, leaving 3 bases between the germline ends. The full variable domain, in which reference TRBV11-3 and TRBJ1-3 provide the parts outside the CDR3, is EAGVVQSPRYKIIEKKQPVAFWCNPISGHNTLYWYLQNLGQGPELLIRYENEEAVDDSQLPKDRFSAERLKGVDSTLKIQPAELGDSAVYLCASSLGSGNTIYFGEGSWLTVV.

The gene calls are TRBV18 and TRBJ2-7; no definite D call. V was trimmed by 0 bases and J by 0 bases, leaving 9 bases between them. The CDR3 totals 15 residues. The germline gives CDR1 KGHSH, CDR2 LQKENI. CDR3 sequence: CASSPPSVGSYEQYF. CDR3 nucleotide sequence: TGTGCCAGCTCACCACCAAGTGTTGGCTCCTACGAGCAGTACTTC.

The rearrangement uses TRBV9 and TRBJ2-6, with 8 nucleotides matching TRBD1. CDR3 length: 18 amino acids. Germline CDR1 reads SGDLS; CDR2 reads YYNGEE. Trimming at V came to 4 bases and at J to 3 bases, leaving 12 bases not matched to a gene. The CDR3 sequence is CASSPRTGWADGANVLTF. DNA of the CDR3: TGTGCCAGCAGCCCGCGGACAGGGTGGGCCGATGGGGCCAACGTCCTGACTTTC.

About this clone: Other nucleotide sequences in the sample specify the same CDR3. V is TRBV6-5 and J is TRBJ2-7; D uncertain. Germline CDR1 and CDR2: MNHEY and SVGAGI. Trimming cost V 6 bases and J 3 bases, with 6 bases left between them. This CDR3 region has 11 residues. CDR3 protein: CASRNSYEQYF. CDR3 sequence (DNA): TGTGCCAGCAGAAACAGCTACGAGCAGTACTTC.

The V and J genes are TRBV27 and TRBJ2-7; 9 nucleotides agree with TRBD1. CDR3 length: 15 residues. Unmatched junction bases numbered 7, after V lost 5 bases and J lost 2 bases. CDR1 and CDR2 (germline): MNHEY, SMNVEV (reference sequence). DNA for the CDR3: TGTGCCAGCAGTAAAGGGACAGGGCACACCTACGAGCAGTACTTC. Translated, it gives CASSKGTGHTYEQYF.

The chain couples TRBV6-5 to TRBJ1-2; D is undetermined. Germline V gene sequence: CDR1 MNHEY, CDR2 SVGAGI. This CDR3 is built from 13 residues. V lost 4 bases and J 8 bases, leaving 14 bases between the germline ends. The CDR3 loop is CASSSPTPLGYTF. The CDR3 DNA reads TGTGCCAGCAGTTCTCCTACCCCACTAGGCTACACCTTC.

This chain joins TRBV5-6 and TRBJ2-7, with no clear D. Trimming took 4 bases from V and 1 from J, leaving 3 bases between them. This CDR3 has 11 amino acids. Germline V gene lookup returns CDR1 SGHDT and CDR2 YYEEEE. The CDR3 DNA sequence: TGTGCCAGCAGCGCGTCCTACGAGCAGTACTTC. It encodes CASSASYEQYF.

V is TRBV5-1 and J is TRBJ2-3; 9 bases map to TRBD2. V dropped 1 base and J dropped 7; count of bases not matched to a gene: 4. CDR1 and CDR2 from the germline V gene are SGHRS and YFSETQ. The CDR3 sequence is 14 residues long. CDR3 sequence reads: CASSLSGGQNTQYF. In DNA, the CDR3 is TGCGCCAGCAGCTTGAGCGGGGGGCAAAATACGCAGTATTTT.

This rearrangement joins TRBV7-9 to TRBJ1-1, with a possible D match to TRBD1 (6 bases). V was shortened by 1 base and J by 0 bases, with 15 bases between the two germline ends. Germline V gene data show CDR1 as SEHNR and CDR2 as FQNEAQ (reference sequence). This CDR3 has 17 residues. The CDR3 DNA reads as TGTGCCAGCAGCTTAGAGGGGGGTAACAAATTGAACACTGAAGCTTTCTTT. Its protein is CASSLEGGNKLNTEAFF.

As to this clone: One end of the junction fails to match germline, which may point to a read error. The J gene is TRBJ2-3, the V gene TRBV6-1; D is undetermined. CDR1 and CDR2 (germline): MNHNS, SASEGT. This CDR3 is 14 amino acids long. CDR3 region: CASREVRGTDTQYF. As DNA, the CDR3 is TGTGCCAGCAGGGAAGTTCGGGGCACAGATACGCAGTATTTT.

V is TRBV6-5 and J is TRBJ1-1, with D unclear. Trimming stripped 2 bases from V and 0 bases from J, with 10 bases between. Germline V lookup: CDR1 MNHEY, CDR2 SVGAGI. The length of the CDR3 is 15 residues. The CDR3 reads CASSYGEALNTEAFF. The DNA of the CDR3 is TGTGCCAGCAGTTACGGGGAGGCTTTGAACACTGAAGCTTTCTTT.

The chain is built from TRBV7-8 and TRBJ2-7, with 7 bases aligning to TRBD1. Germline CDR1 reads SGHVS; CDR2 reads FQNEAQ. The CDR3 runs to 16 residues. V was clipped by 5 bases and J by 5 bases; unmatched bases: 15. CDR3 nucleotide sequence: TGTGCCAGCAGCCCGCATGGGACAGAGGGCATCCACGAGCAGTACTTC. It yields the protein CASSPHGTEGIHEQYF.

V usage is TRBV12-2 and J usage is TRBJ1-1; TRBD1, as called in the table, went unchecked against the DNA. TRBV12-2 is marked as a pseudogene. The CDR3 consists of 12 residues. For the CDR3, the DNA is TGTGCAAGTCGCTTAGTGTCCCAGTCGACTTTCTTT. The encoded protein is CASRLVSQSTFF.

The chain combines TRBV19 with TRBJ1-2; D ambiguous. This CDR3 is built from 15 residues. Germline assignment: CDR1 LNHDA and CDR2 SQIVND (reference sequence). Trimming left V 4 bases short and J 6 bases short, with 18 bases between. The DNA of the CDR3 is TGTGCCAGTAGTAGGTTGGTTGCTCCTGGAAATGGCTACACCTTC. Translating gives CASSRLVAPGNGYTF.

This clone was picked up a small number of times. V and J are TRBV7-9 and TRBJ1-1, with D unclear. Deletions cut 5 bases from V and 5 bases from J, with 12 bases between. Germline loops: CDR1 SEHNR, CDR2 FQNEAQ (reference sequence). This CDR3 spans 13 amino acids. This chain's CDR3 is CASSPPRRTEAFF. CDR3 sequence (DNA): TGTGCCAGCAGCCCCCCCCGACGGACTGAAGCTTTCTTT.

The chain has TRBV9 and TRBJ1-4; D ambiguous. The CDR3 has 15 residues. Between the trimmed V and J ends, which lost 5 bases and 0 bases, there was a span of 11 bases. The germline gives CDR1 SGDLS, CDR2 YYNGEE. CDR3: CASSALGATNEKLFF. CDR3 bases: TGTGCCAGCAGTGCCTTAGGTGCAACTAATGAAAAACTGTTTTTT.

The chain joins TRBV10-2 to TRBJ1-3, with D hard to call. V was pared by 2 bases and J by 0 bases, with 8 bases between. The CDR3 is 15 amino acids. Germline loops: CDR1 WSHSY, CDR2 SAAADI. CDR3 amino acids: CASSEGVGSGNTIYF. The CDR3 coding sequence is TGCGCCAGCAGTGAGGGCGTGGGCTCTGGAAACACCATATATTTT.

V and J are TRBV28 and TRBJ2-3, with TRBD1 matching over 7 bases. The CDR3 is made up of 15 amino acids. Looked up from germline, CDR1 is MDHEN and CDR2 is SYDVKM. With 4 bases clipped from V and 3 bases from J, the junction kept 7 bases outside the gene matches. CDR3: CASSSGQDITDTQYF. Here the CDR3 DNA reads TGTGCCAGCAGTTCTGGACAGGATATAACAGATACGCAGTATTTT.